Listed below are T cell receptor beta chains from one sample, sequenced in a study of blood T cell repertoires in COVID-19. Sequenced by immunoSEQ multiplex PCR; TCRdb stores in-frame clones only, minus some. The sample consists of nearly 250,000 clones, over 75% of them appearing once. The sequencing sample was made of PBMCs or T cells enriched from blood (not recorded which). These receptors were taken from a woman between 50 and 59 years old with acute COVID-19. Both conserved end residues are part of each CDR3. Fields, in order: D gene, clone size, V gene, J gene, CDR3 protein, CDR3 DNA. D genes are given only for firm matches. Only some rows state a clone size, as once, few, many or a class for expanded clones.

-,-,TRBV7-2,TRBJ2-7,CASSSGLGFYEQYF,TGTGCCAGCAGCTCCGGACTGGGCTTCTACGAGCAGTACTTC
-,-,TRBV19,TRBJ1-5,CASSIDNRRGQPQHF,TGTGCCAGTAGTATAGATAACCGACGGGGTCAGCCCCAGCATTTT
-,-,TRBV9,TRBJ2-7,CASSGQLPSYEQYF,TGTGCCAGCAGCGGACAGCTTCCTTCCTACGAGCAGTACTTC
-,-,TRBV14,TRBJ1-6,CASQRAAPGPLHF,TGTGCCAGCCAGCGCGCAGCCCCGGGACCCCTCCACTTT
-,-,TRBV7-9,TRBJ2-7,CASSLTTGKDEQYF,TGTGCCAGCAGCTTAACTACAGGAAAGGACGAGCAGTACTTC
-,-,TRBV19,TRBJ2-2,CASSGRQSTNTGELFF,TGTGCCAGTAGTGGCAGACAGAGTACGAACACCGGGGAGCTGTTTTTT
TRBD1,-,TRBV27,TRBJ2-2,CASSLSSGGNIGELFF,TGTGCCAGCAGTTTATCCTCAGGGGGAAATATCGGGGAGCTGTTTTTT
-,-,TRBV7-2,TRBJ1-2,CASSLDGNYGYTF,TGTGCCAGCAGCTTAGACGGGAACTATGGCTACACCTTC
TRBD1,-,TRBV5-1,TRBJ1-2,CASSLLTGGGGYTF,TGCGCCAGCAGCCTATTGACAGGGGGCGGTGGCTACACCTTC
-,-,TRBV13,TRBJ2-4,CASSTRGAKNIQYF,TGTGCCAGCAGCACCCGAGGAGCCAAAAACATTCAGTACTTC
TRBD2,-,TRBV3-1/TRBV3-2,TRBJ2-3,CASSHHGLAGGEKGATQYF,TGTGCCAGCAGCCACCACGGACTAGCGGGGGGGGAAAAGGGAGCTACGCAGTATTTT
-,-,TRBV6-6,TRBJ2-5,CASSPGQQETQYF,TGTGCCAGCAGTCCCGGACAGCAAGAGACCCAGTACTTC
-,-,TRBV19,TRBJ1-1,CASSISPPGMTEAFF,TGTGCCAGTAGTATAAGCCCCCCAGGGATGACTGAAGCTTTCTTT
-,-,TRBV13,TRBJ1-2,CASSLWSDYGYTF,TGTGCCAGCAGCTTATGGAGTGATTATGGCTACACCTTC
-,-,TRBV19,TRBJ2-2,CASTNRDWSGELFF,TGTGCCAGTACCAACCGGGACTGGTCCGGGGAGCTGTTTTTT
-,few,TRBV10-3,TRBJ2-3,CAISGGGGETDTQYF,TGTGCCATCAGTGGGGGAGGGGGGGAAACAGATACGCAGTATTTT
TRBD1,-,TRBV7-6,TRBJ1-3,CASSLGPGGSGNTIYF,TGTGCCAGCAGCTTAGGTCCAGGGGGCTCTGGAAACACCATATATTTT
-,-,TRBV6-2/TRBV6-3,TRBJ2-1,CASSSPDWYNEQFF,TGTGCCAGCAGTTCTCCGGACTGGTACAATGAGCAGTTCTTC
TRBD1,-,TRBV4-1,TRBJ2-3,CASSSAPDRGFADTQYF,TGCGCCAGCAGCTCTGCCCCGGACAGGGGGTTTGCAGATACGCAGTATTTT
-,-,TRBV5-1,TRBJ1-1,CASSPDSMNTEAFF,TGCGCCAGCAGCCCTGATAGCATGAACACTGAAGCTTTCTTT
-,-,TRBV5-5,TRBJ2-3,CASSQMGGGTDTQYF,TGTGCCAGCAGCCAGATGGGCGGGGGCACAGATACGCAGTATTTT
-,-,TRBV30,TRBJ1-4,CAWSPIGGEYEKLFF,TGTGCCTGGAGTCCCATCGGGGGGGAGTATGAAAAACTGTTTTTT
-,-,TRBV20-1,TRBJ2-3,CSASVRAGIRTDTQYF,TGCAGTGCTAGTGTCCGGGCGGGAATACGCACAGATACGCAGTATTTT
TRBD1,once,TRBV6-2/TRBV6-3,TRBJ1-2,CASSDWAGGAGYGYTF,TGTGCCAGCAGCGACTGGGCAGGGGGCGCAGGATATGGCTACACCTTC
-,-,TRBV27,TRBJ1-1,CASSLHGYPGGDTEAFF,TGTGCCAGCAGTTTACATGGCTACCCCGGCGGGGATACTGAAGCTTTCTTT
TRBD2,once,TRBV11-2,TRBJ2-1,CASSHRAGGGVNEQFF,TGTGCCAGCAGCCATCGAGCCGGGGGGGGTGTCAATGAGCAGTTCTTC